Presented here are 18 T cell receptor beta chains from one specimen sequenced in a study of T cell repertoires in ileal Crohn's disease. Sequencing was performed with immunoSEQ multiplex PCR; in TCRdb, only in-frame clones are kept and a portion is missing. The sample consists of 15,000 or so clones, around 88% of them appearing once. The sequencing sample was made of ileal tissue. These receptors were obtained from an adult with Crohn's disease.

This clone was counted a single time. V gene TRBV6-4 combines with J gene TRBJ2-3, with 8 bases lining up with TRBD2. After removal of 5 bases from V and 1 base from J, the junction contained 5 bases not matched to a gene. The germline V gene has CDR1 MRHNA and CDR2 SNTAGT. The CDR3 extends over 15 amino acids. CDR3: CASSLSAGGTDTQYF. The CDR3 nucleotides are TGTGCCAGCAGTTTATCAGCGGGGGGCACAGATACGCAGTATTTT.

This clone was counted a single time. The chain carries TRBV13 and TRBJ2-5; D unresolved. The CDR3 runs 11 residues. The V gene lost 5 bases and the J gene lost 2 bases, with 3 bases spanning the gap. CDR1 PRHDT and CDR2 FYEKMQ come from the germline V gene (reference sequence). In DNA form, the CDR3 reads TGTGCCAGCAGCCTTCAAGAGACCCAGTACTTC. It specifies CASSLQETQYF.

This chain uses TRBV5-1 with TRBJ2-7; D might be TRBD2 (5 bases). CDR1 and CDR2 (germline): SGHRS, YFSETQ. CDR3 size: 15 residues. Between the trimmed V and J ends, which lost 0 bases and 0 bases, there was a span of 10 bases. The DNA for the CDR3 is TGCGCCAGCAGCTTGGTTAGCGTGAGCTCCTACGAGCAGTACTTC. Residues: CASSLVSVSSYEQYF.

The chain joins TRBV6-6 to TRBJ1-2; 8 bases are a match to TRBD1. V lost 7 bases to trimming and J lost 8 bases; unmatched junction nucleotides: 12. Looked up from germline, CDR1 is MNHNY and CDR2 is SVGAGI (reference sequence). This CDR3 has 14 residues. The CDR3 protein is CASIDPGQVLGYTF. The CDR3 region has the DNA TGTGCCAGCATCGACCCGGGACAGGTTTTGGGCTACACCTTC.

The chain links TRBV6-5 to TRBJ2-7, with 8 nucleotides matching TRBD2. V shed 3 bases and J 4 bases; nucleotides not matched to a gene: 5. CDR3 length: 14 amino acids. The V gene's germline CDR1 is MNHEY and CDR2 SVGAGI. The CDR3 here is CASSYIAGIYEQYF. DNA for the CDR3: TGTGCCAGCAGTTATATAGCGGGAATTTACGAGCAGTACTTC.

The V gene is TRBV9, the J gene TRBJ2-7, with 7 positions matching TRBD1. V lost 4 bases and J lost 0; bases outside the gene matches: 4. Germline assignment: CDR1 SGDLS and CDR2 YYNGEE. This CDR3 is built from 14 residues. The CDR3 spells CASSFRDSSYEQYF. CDR3 DNA sequence: TGTGCCAGCAGCTTCCGGGACAGCTCCTACGAGCAGTACTTC.

The chain links TRBV27 to TRBJ2-5; the match to TRBD2 covers 8 bases. The ends lost 5 bases at V and 4 bases at J; junction bases unmatched: 9. The CDR3 has 15 residues. The V gene's germline CDR1 is MNHEY and CDR2 SMNVEV (reference sequence). CDR3 nucleotides: TGTGCCAGCAGTCAATCCTCGACTAGCGTAGAGACCCAGTACTTC. Amino acids: CASSQSSTSVETQYF.

V is TRBV11-1 and J is TRBJ2-3; tentative D call: TRBD1 (5 bases). V dropped 5 bases and J dropped 2 bases, with 17 bases sitting between them. Germline V gives CDR1 SGHAT, CDR2 FQDESV (reference sequence). The length of the CDR3 is 16 residues. In DNA form, the CDR3 reads TGTGCCAGCAGCGCCACCAGGGTTGAGTCCACAGATACGCAGTATTTT. Protein: CASSATRVESTDTQYF.

This clone was seen only once. A junction boundary mismatches the germline segment, possibly from a read error. The V gene is TRBV29-1, the J gene TRBJ1-2; no definite D call. CDR1 and CDR2 from the germline V gene are SQVTM and ANQGSEA. The CDR3 sequence is 12 residues long. CDR3 residues: CSVEDAAANGAF. CDR3 bases: TGCAGCGTTGAAGATGCGGCCGCGAACGGGGCCTTC.

The chain has TRBV7-3 and TRBJ2-2; no definite D call. CDR3 size: 16 residues. Germline assignment: CDR1 SGHTA and CDR2 FQGTGA. The V and J ends lost 1 base and 1 base respectively, with 10 bases between them. The CDR3 DNA is TGTGCCAGCAGCTTAAATAACAGATTGAACACCGGGGAGCTGTTTTTT. It encodes CASSLNNRLNTGELFF.

The V gene is TRBV19, the J gene TRBJ1-2, with 9 bases identical to TRBD1. The germline V gene encodes CDR1 LNHDA and CDR2 SQIVND (reference sequence). The CDR3 is made up of 13 amino acids. V trimming: 5 bases; J trimming: 7 bases; junction bases outside the gene matches: 5. CDR3 nucleotide sequence: TGTGCCAGTAGTCTGACAGGGGGTCTTGGCTACACCTTC. Its translation: CASSLTGGLGYTF.

The chain recombines TRBV4-2 with TRBJ1-2, with 11 positions matching TRBD1. Germline CDR1 reads LGHNA; CDR2 reads YNFKEQ. The CDR3 length is 15 residues. With 0 bases clipped from V and 9 bases from J, the junction kept 6 bases outside the gene matches. CDR3 sequence reads: CASSQEPGTGGSYTF. DNA for the CDR3: TGTGCCAGCAGCCAAGAGCCCGGGACAGGGGGAAGCTACACCTTC.

The chain couples TRBV11-3 to TRBJ1-1; D may be TRBD1 (6 bases). CDR3 size: 13 residues. Trimming stripped 0 bases from V and 8 bases from J, with 10 bases between. Germline V gives CDR1 SGHNT, CDR2 YENEEA. Here the CDR3 DNA reads TGTGCCAGCAGCTTAGAGCAGGGGCTCGAAGCTTTCTTT. It codes for CASSLEQGLEAFF.

This clone turned up a few times. This chain connects TRBV23-1 to TRBJ1-1; D not certain. TRBV23-1 is an ORF for which the function is uncertain. This CDR3 has 13 residues. With 1 base removed from V and 4 bases from J, the gap between germline ends came to 7 bases. CDR3 sequence: CASSQCVSTEAFF. For the CDR3, the DNA is TGCGCCAGCAGTCAATGCGTTAGCACTGAAGCTTTCTTT.

The rearrangement joins TRBV30 to TRBJ1-2; D gene unclear. Germline V gives CDR1 GTSNPN, CDR2 SVGIG (reference sequence). There are 13 residues in the CDR3. The V end was cut by 5 bases, the J end by 0 bases, with 10 bases between. In DNA form, the CDR3 reads TGTGCCTGGGTACCGGGTCCTAACTATGGCTACACCTTC. Translating gives CAWVPGPNYGYTF.

This clone has a single count. V is TRBV6-4 and J is TRBJ1-1, with no clear D. From germline, CDR1 is MRHNA and CDR2 SNTAGT. V was shortened by 8 bases and J by 3 bases, with 22 bases between the two germline ends. This CDR3 has 16 amino acids. The DNA of the CDR3 is TGTGCCAGCCCCTCAGGAGGGCGGACGGGAGACACTGAAGCTTTCTTT. This codes for CASPSGGRTGDTEAFF.

V usage is TRBV11-2 and J usage is TRBJ2-7, with TRBD1 matching over 8 bases. Germline CDR1 SGHAT, CDR2 FQNNGV. This CDR3 has 13 amino acids. V lost 4 bases, J lost 3 bases, and 2 bases stayed unmatched. Here the CDR3 DNA reads TGTGCCAGCAGCTGGGACAGGTACTACGAGCAGTACTTC. Protein sequence: CASSWDRYYEQYF. Looking up the rest from reference TRBV11-2 and TRBJ2-7 gives the full variable domain: EAGVAQSPRYKIIEKRQSVAFWCNPISGHATLYWYQQILGQGPKLLIQFQNNGVVDDSQLPKDRFSAERLKGVDSTLKIQPAKLEDSAVYLCASSWDRYYEQYFGPGTRLTVT.

The chain combines TRBV29-1 with TRBJ2-5; 8 bases match TRBD2. In germline, CDR1 is SQVTM, CDR2 ANQGSEA. V shed 4 bases, J shed 3 bases, and the junction held 4 bases outside the gene matches. This CDR3 is built from 13 residues. CDR3 DNA sequence: TGCAGCGTTGGGAGCGGGAGTAAAGAGACCCAGTACTTC. It specifies CSVGSGSKETQYF.